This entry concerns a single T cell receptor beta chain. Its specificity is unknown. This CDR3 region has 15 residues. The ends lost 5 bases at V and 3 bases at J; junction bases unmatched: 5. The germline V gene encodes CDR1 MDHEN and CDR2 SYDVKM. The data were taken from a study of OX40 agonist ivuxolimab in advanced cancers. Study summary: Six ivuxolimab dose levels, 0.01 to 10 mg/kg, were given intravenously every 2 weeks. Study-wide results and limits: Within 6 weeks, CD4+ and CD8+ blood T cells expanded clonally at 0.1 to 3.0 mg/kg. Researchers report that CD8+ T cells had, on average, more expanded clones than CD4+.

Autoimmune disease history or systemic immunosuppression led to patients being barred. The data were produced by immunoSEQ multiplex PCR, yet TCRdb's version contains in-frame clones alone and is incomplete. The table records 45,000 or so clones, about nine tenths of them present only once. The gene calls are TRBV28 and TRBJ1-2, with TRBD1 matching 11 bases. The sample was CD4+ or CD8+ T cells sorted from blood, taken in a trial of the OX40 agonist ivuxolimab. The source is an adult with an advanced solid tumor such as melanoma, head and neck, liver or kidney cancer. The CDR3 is CASSGQGAADYGYTF. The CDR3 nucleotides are TGTGCCAGCAGTGGACAGGGGGCGGCGGACTATGGCTACACCTTC.